The clone carrying this T cell receptor (beta chain) was recorded many times. Antigen specificity is unknown. CDR3 length equals 16 residues. Per germline, CDR1 SEHNR and CDR2 FQNEAQ (reference sequence). J was trimmed by 3 bases and V by 5 bases; bases with no gene match: 6. This specimen comes from a study of human T cells and chemical hapten exposure. Study information: A 2 cm by 2 cm inner upper arm patch received 2% DPC for sensitization. Overall study findings and caveats: The donors suffered from alopecia, so their immune response may not match that of healthy people. Patch test score was positively correlated with the counts of PT1 expanded TCRs.

The time point: patch test 1, 2 weeks after DPC sensitization. Noted treatment: therapeutic diphenylcyclopropenone sensitization with weekly scalp DPC. Per the original methods: The median was roughly 100,000 TCRs per sample, ranging 23,224 to 690,600. MiXCR was run by TCRdb on the RACE reads, yielding one entry per CDR3 protein. These V and J calls are TCRdb output, not the study's own analysis. In the table there are roughly 86,000 distinct CDR3 sequences, over 9.5% of which are singletons. The chain recombines TRBV7-9 with TRBJ2-4, with 11 bases that match TRBD1. The sample was whole blood, taken in connection with sensitization to the hapten diphenylcyclopropenone (DPC). The sequence was obtained from a man aged 35-49 years with alopecia areata. Some clones in this sample may be carry-over from other donors' samples. CDR3 region: CASSRWTGGGKNIQYF. The CDR3 DNA follows: TGTGCCAGCAGCCGGTGGACAGGGGGCGGCAAAAACATTCAGTACTTC.